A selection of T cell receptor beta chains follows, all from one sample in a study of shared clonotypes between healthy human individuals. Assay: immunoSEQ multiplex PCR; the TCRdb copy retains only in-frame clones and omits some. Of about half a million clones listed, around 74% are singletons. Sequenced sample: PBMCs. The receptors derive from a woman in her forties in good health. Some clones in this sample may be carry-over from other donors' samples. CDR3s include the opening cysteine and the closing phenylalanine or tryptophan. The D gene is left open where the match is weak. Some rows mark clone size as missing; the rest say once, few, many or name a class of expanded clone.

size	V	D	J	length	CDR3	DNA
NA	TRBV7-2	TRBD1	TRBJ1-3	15	CASSYTGGSGNTIYF	TGTGCCAGCAGCTACACAGGGGGCTCTGGAAACACCATATATTTT
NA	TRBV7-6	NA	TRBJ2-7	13	CASSRDWDYEQYF	TGTGCCAGCAGCCGTGACTGGGACTACGAGCAGTACTTC
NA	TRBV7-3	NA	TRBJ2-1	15	CASSLSGGAGNEQFF	TGTGCCAGCAGCTTATCCGGGGGCGCGGGCAATGAGCAGTTCTTC
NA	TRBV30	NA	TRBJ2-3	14	CAWSEWTGGGTQYF	TGTGCCTGGAGTGAGTGGACGGGGGGCGGTACGCAGTATTTT
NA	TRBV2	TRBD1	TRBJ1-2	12	CASRQTGAGYTF	TGTGCCAGCAGGCAAACAGGGGCCGGCTACACCTTC
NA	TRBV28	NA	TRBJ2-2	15	CASSLVAVPTGELFF	TGTGCCAGCAGTTTAGTAGCGGTACCCACCGGGGAGCTGTTTTTT
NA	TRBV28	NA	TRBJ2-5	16	CASSSQKEVVQETQYF	TGTGCCAGCAGTTCCCAGAAGGAGGTAGTCCAAGAGACCCAGTACTTC
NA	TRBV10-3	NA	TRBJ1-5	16	CAISDPRDLGNQPQHF	TGTGCCATCAGTGACCCCCGGGACCTGGGCAATCAGCCCCAGCATTTT
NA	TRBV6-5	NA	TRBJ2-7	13	CASRTTDTYEQYF	TGTGCCAGCAGAACAACTGATACCTACGAGCAGTACTTC
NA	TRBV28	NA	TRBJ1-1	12	CASSFRGPEAFF	TGTGCCAGCAGTTTCCGGGGCCCTGAAGCTTTCTTT
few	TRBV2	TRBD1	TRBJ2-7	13	CASRDSSSYEQYF	TGTGCCAGCCGGGACAGTTCCTCCTACGAGCAGTACTTC
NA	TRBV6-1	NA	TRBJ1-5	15	CASSEAWMGNQPQHF	TGTGCCAGCAGTGAAGCGTGGATGGGCAATCAGCCCCAGCATTTT
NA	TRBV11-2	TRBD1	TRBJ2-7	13	CASSLAGQYEQYF	TGTGCCAGCAGCTTAGCGGGACAGTACGAGCAGTACTTC
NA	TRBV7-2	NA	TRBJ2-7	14	CASSLAPGSYEQYF	TGTGCCAGCAGCTTAGCGCCGGGCTCCTACGAGCAGTACTTC
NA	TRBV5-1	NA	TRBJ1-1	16	CASSLGDVSHNTEAFF	TGCGCCAGCAGCTTGGGGGACGTCAGCCATAACACTGAAGCTTTCTTT
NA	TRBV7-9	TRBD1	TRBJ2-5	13	CASSSGQGETQYF	TGTGCCAGCAGTTCCGGACAGGGAGAGACCCAGTACTTC
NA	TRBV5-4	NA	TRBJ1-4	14	CASSQDGFNEKLFF	TGTGCCAGCAGCCAGGACGGATTTAATGAAAAACTGTTTTTT
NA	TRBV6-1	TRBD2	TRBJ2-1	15	CASIEGGSAYNEQFF	TGTGCCAGCATCGAGGGCGGGAGCGCCTACAATGAGCAGTTCTTC
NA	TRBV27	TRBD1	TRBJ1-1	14	CASSLTGEDTEAFF	TGTGCCAGCAGTTTGACAGGGGAAGACACTGAAGCTTTCTTT
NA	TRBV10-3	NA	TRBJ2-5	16	CAISDLWQEDQETQYF	TGTGCCATCAGTGATCTTTGGCAGGAGGACCAAGAGACCCAGTACTTC
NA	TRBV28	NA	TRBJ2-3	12	CASTSLRDTQYF	TGTGCCAGCACCAGTTTGAGGGATACGCAGTATTTT
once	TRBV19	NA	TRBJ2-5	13	CASSERSGETQYF	TGTGCCAGTAGTGAGAGGAGTGGAGAGACCCAGTACTTC
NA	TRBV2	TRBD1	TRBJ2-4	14	CASSVGQGRNIQYF	TGTGCCAGCAGTGTGGGACAGGGTAGGAACATTCAGTACTTC
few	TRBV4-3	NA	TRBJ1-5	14	CASSQDWGNQPQHF	TGCGCCAGCAGCCAAGATTGGGGAAATCAGCCCCAGCATTTT
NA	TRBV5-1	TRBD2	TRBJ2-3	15	CASRYLAGGTDTQYF	TGCGCCAGCAGATACCTAGCGGGAGGGACAGATACGCAGTATTTT
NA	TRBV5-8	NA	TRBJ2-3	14	CASSLGPGADTQYF	TGTGCCAGCAGCCTAGGCCCGGGGGCAGATACGCAGTATTTT
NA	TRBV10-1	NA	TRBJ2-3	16	CASSEWREGGTDTQYF	TGCGCCAGCAGTGAGTGGCGGGAAGGGGGCACAGATACGCAGTATTTT
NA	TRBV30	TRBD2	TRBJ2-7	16	CAWSGDTSGRIYEQYF	TGTGCCTGGAGTGGAGATACTAGCGGGAGGATCTACGAGCAGTACTTC
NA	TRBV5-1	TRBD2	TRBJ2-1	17	CASSFRGAGGPGNEQFF	TGCGCCAGCAGCTTTCGAGGAGCGGGAGGGCCGGGTAATGAGCAGTTCTTC
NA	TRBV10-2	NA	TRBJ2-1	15	CASSELTIPYNEQFF	TGCGCCAGCAGTGAGCTAACTATCCCCTACAATGAGCAGTTCTTC
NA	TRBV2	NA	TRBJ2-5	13	CASSNPTRETQYF	TGTGCCAGCAGTAATCCGACGAGAGAGACCCAGTACTTC
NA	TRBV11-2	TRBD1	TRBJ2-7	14	CASSGTGLAYEQYF	TGTGCCAGCAGCGGGACAGGGCTGGCCTACGAGCAGTACTTC
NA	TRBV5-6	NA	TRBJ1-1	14	CASSYGATLSEAFF	TGTGCCAGCAGCTACGGGGCGACTCTGTCTGAAGCTTTCTTT
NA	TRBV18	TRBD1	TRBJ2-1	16	CASSPLGTGGSSEQFF	TGTGCCAGCTCACCACTTGGGACAGGGGGCTCGAGTGAGCAGTTCTTC
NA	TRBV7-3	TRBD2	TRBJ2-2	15	CASSLVAGATGELFF	TGTGCCAGCAGCTTAGTTGCGGGAGCCACCGGGGAGCTGTTTTTT
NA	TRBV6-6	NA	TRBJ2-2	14	CASAASANTGELFF	TGTGCCAGCGCCGCCAGCGCGAACACCGGGGAGCTGTTTTTT
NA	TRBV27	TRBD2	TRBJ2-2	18	CASSFLPRTSGYTGELFF	TGTGCCAGCAGTTTTCTCCCCCGGACTAGCGGATACACCGGGGAGCTGTTTTTT
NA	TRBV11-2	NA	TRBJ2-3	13	CASSPLAFGTQYF	TGTGCCAGCAGCCCCCTAGCGTTTGGTACGCAGTATTTT
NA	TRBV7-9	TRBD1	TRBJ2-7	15	CASILSGTASYEQYF	TGTGCCAGCATCCTGTCCGGGACAGCTAGCTACGAGCAGTACTTC
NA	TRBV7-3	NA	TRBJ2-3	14	CASSLRPVQDTQYF	TGTGCCAGCAGCTTACGGCCAGTTCAGGATACGCAGTATTTT
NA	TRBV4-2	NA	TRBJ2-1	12	CASSQDGGEQFF	TGTGCCAGCAGCCAAGATGGGGGGGAGCAGTTCTTC
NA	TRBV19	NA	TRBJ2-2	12	CASSVIPGELFF	TGTGCCAGTAGTGTCATTCCGGGGGAGCTGTTTTTT
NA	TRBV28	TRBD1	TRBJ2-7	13	CASSPDRYGEQYF	TGTGCCAGCAGTCCGGACAGGTACGGCGAGCAGTACTTC
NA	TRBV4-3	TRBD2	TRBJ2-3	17	CASSHHGVAGLTDTQYF	TGCGCCAGCAGCCACCACGGGGTAGCGGGATTGACAGATACGCAGTATTTT
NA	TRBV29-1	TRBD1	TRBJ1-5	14	CSVGTGGINQPQHF	TGCAGCGTGGGGACAGGGGGTATCAATCAGCCCCAGCATTTT
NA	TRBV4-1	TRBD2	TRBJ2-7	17	CASSQRPASGEPYEQYF	TGCGCCAGCAGCCAACGCCCGGCTAGCGGGGAACCTTACGAGCAGTACTTC